This TCR beta chain appears in the sequencing data of a study of blood T cell repertoires in COVID-19. Study processing details: Reference gene primer amplification gave estimated nucleated cell counts. Sequenced by immunoSEQ multiplex PCR; TCRdb stores in-frame clones only, minus some. Clonal size and the V and J genes are those of that table, whereas D and trimming came from the DNA. Of about 13,000 clones listed, almost 90% are singletons. Trimming removed 4 bases from V and 0 bases from J; junction bases left unmatched: 6. This CDR3 is built from 17 residues. Germline V gene sequence: CDR1 MDHEN, CDR2 SYDVKM.

This chain links TRBV28 with TRBJ2-1; 10 bases are shared with TRBD2. Specimen: peripheral blood. The receptor comes from a human donor with active COVID-19. The donor label of this sample is uncertain. CDR3 bases: TGTGCCAGCAGTTCACAGAGCGGGGGGGCCTCCTACAATGAGCAGTTCTTC. Its translation: CASSSQSGGASYNEQFF.